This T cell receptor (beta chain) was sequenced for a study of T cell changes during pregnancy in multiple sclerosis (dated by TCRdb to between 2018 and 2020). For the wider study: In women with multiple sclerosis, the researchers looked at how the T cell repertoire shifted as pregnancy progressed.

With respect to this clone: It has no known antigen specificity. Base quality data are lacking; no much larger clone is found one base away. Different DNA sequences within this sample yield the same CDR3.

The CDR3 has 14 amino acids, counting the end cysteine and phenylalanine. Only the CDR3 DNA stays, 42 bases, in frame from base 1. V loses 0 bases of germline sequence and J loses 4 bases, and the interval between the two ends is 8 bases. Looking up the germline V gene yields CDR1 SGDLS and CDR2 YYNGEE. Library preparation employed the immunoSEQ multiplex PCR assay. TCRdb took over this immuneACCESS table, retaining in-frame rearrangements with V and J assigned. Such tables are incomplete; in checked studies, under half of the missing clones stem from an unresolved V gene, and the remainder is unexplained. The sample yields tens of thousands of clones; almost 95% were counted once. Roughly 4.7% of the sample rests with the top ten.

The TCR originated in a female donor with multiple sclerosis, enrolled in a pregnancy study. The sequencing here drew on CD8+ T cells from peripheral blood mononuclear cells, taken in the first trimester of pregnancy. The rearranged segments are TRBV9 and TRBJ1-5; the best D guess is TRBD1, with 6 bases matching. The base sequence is TGTGCCAGCAGCGTAGGGACAGTAAATCAGCCCCAGCATTTT. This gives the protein CASSVGTVNQPQHF.